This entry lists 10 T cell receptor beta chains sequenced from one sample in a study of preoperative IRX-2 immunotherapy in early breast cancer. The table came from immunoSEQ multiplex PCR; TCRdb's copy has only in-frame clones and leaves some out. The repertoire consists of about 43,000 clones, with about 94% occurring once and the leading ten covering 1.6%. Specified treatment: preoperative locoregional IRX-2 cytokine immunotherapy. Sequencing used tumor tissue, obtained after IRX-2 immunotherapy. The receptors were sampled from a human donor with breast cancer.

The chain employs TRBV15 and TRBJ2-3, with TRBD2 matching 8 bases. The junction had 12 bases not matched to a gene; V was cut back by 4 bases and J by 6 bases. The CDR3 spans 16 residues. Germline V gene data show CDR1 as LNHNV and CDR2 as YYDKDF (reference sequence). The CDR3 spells CATSTGRGGTADTQYF. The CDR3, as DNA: TGTGCCACCAGCACCGGGAGGGGGGGTACGGCGGATACGCAGTATTTT.

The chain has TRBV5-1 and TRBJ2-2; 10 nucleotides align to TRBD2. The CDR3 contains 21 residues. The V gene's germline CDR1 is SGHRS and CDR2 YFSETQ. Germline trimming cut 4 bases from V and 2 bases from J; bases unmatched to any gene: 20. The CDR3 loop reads CASSRRRVAGGPDLNTGELFF. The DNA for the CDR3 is TGCGCCAGCAGCCGCCGTCGAGTAGCGGGAGGCCCCGATCTCAACACCGGGGAGCTGTTTTTT.

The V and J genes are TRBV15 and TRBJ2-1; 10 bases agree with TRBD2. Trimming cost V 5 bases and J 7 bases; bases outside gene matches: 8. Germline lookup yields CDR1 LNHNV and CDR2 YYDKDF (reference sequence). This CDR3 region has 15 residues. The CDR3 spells CATSPPGLARNEQFF. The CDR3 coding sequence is TGTGCCACCAGCCCTCCGGGACTAGCGAGAAATGAGCAGTTCTTC.

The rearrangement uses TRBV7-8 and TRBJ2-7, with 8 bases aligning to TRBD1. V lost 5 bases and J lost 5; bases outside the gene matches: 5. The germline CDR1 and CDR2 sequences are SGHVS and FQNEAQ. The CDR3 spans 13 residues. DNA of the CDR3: TGTGCCAGCAGCCACGGACAGGGCGACGAGCAGTACTTC. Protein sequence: CASSHGQGDEQYF.

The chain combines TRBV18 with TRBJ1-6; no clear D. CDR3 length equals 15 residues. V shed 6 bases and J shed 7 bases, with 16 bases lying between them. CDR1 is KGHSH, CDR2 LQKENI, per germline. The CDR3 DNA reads TGTGCCAGCTCTCTCGACCGACCCGGGAATTCACCCCTCCACTTT. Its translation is CASSLDRPGNSPLHF.

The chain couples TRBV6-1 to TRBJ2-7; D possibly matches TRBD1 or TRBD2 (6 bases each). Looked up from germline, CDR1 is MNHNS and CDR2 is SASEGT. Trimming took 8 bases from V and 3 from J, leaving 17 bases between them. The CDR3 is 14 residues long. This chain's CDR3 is CASCEGGDYYEQYF. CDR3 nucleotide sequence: TGTGCCAGCTGCGAGGGGGGCGATTACTACGAGCAGTACTTC.

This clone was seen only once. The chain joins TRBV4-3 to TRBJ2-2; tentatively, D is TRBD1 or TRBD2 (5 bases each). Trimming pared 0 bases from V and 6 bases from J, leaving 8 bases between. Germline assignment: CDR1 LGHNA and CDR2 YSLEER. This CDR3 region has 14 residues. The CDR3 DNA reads TGCGCCAGCAGCCAAGAATTGGGGGCCGGGGAGCTGTTTTTT. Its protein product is CASSQELGAGELFF.

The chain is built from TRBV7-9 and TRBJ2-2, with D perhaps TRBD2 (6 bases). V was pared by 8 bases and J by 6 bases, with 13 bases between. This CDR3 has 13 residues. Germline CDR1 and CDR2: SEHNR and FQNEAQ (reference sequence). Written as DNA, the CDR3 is TGTGCCAGCCGGGACTTCAGTCCCGGGGAGCTGTTTTTT. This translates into CASRDFSPGELFF.

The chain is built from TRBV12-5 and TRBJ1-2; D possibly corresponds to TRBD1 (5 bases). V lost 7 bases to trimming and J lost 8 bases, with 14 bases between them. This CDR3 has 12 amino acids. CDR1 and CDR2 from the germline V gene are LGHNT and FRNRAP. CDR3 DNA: TGTGCTAGTGCCCTAGGGGATGGAGGCTACACCTTC. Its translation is CASALGDGGYTF.

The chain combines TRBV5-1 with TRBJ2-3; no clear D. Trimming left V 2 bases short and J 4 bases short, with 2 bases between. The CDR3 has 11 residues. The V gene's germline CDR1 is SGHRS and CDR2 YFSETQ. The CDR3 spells CASSFADTQYF. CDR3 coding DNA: TGCGCCAGCAGCTTTGCAGATACGCAGTATTTT.